The 21 T cell receptor beta chains below come from one sample, sequenced in a study of T cell repertoires in cytomegalovirus infection. TCRdb reprocessed the reads with MiXCR, giving one entry per CDR3 protein. The sample has approximately 500,000 distinct CDR3 sequences; 16% are singletons. The material sequenced was CD8+ T cells from PBMCs. These receptors all come from a human donor in good health (CMV status not recorded). Some clones in this sample may be carry-over from other donors' samples.

This clonotype was seen many times. The chain employs TRBV6-1 and TRBJ1-4; 8 nucleotides align to TRBD1. CDR1 MNHNS and CDR2 SASEGT come from the germline V gene. The J segment lost 6 bases and the V segment lost 3 bases, leaving 6 bases of the junction unmatched. The CDR3 extends over 15 amino acids. The DNA of the CDR3 is TGTGCCAGCAGTGAGTTCAGGGGGCCTGATGAAAAACTGTTTTTT. This translates into CASSEFRGPDEKLFF.

This clonotype was counted ten times or more. At one boundary the junction diverges from the germline segment, which might be a read error. This chain connects TRBV7-9 to TRBJ1-1, with TRBD1 matching 11 bases. From germline, CDR1 is SEHNR and CDR2 FQNEAQ (reference sequence). The CDR3 is made up of 16 amino acids. CDR3 sequence (DNA): TGTGCCAGCACCTTACCGGGACAGGGGGTAGGCACTGAAGCTTTCTTT. Amino acids: CASTLPGQGVGTEAFF.

This clonotype occurred many times. The rearrangement joins TRBV4-1 to TRBJ2-2; D unclear. The ends were cut back, 6 bases at V and 0 bases at J, with 14 bases in the middle. CDR3 length: 16 amino acids. Germline CDR1 reads MGHRA; CDR2 reads YSYEKL. This chain's CDR3 is CASRPTQPTNTGELFF. CDR3 DNA sequence: TGCGCCAGCAGGCCGACTCAACCGACGAACACCGGGGAGCTGTTTTTT.

The chain combines TRBV5-5 with TRBJ2-7; unclear D gene. CDR1 is SGHKS and CDR2 is YYEKEE in the germline V gene (reference sequence). V lost 0 bases, J lost 2 bases, and 15 bases lay in between. This CDR3 has 16 amino acids. CDR3 loop: CASSLVLLTPTYEQYF. CDR3 nucleotides: TGTGCCAGCAGCTTGGTCCTTCTTACCCCTACCTACGAGCAGTACTTC.

This clonotype was counted ten times or more. The chain recombines TRBV28 with TRBJ2-5, with D tentatively TRBD2 (5 bases). Germline V CDR1 and CDR2: MDHEN, SYDVKM. The CDR3 consists of 16 residues. Trimming stripped 1 base from V and 4 bases from J, with 16 bases between. CDR3 residues: CASSLLVGEGIETQYF. CDR3 bases: TGTGCCAGCAGTTTATTGGTGGGAGAGGGAATAGAGACCCAGTACTTC.

This clonotype has more than one count but fewer than ten. V is TRBV4-2 and J is TRBJ1-1; weak D call: TRBD1 (5 bases). Trimming took 1 base from V and 4 from J, leaving 7 bases between them. The CDR3 spans 13 residues. Looked up from germline, CDR1 is LGHNA and CDR2 is YNFKEQ. CDR3 region: CASSQAGPTEAFF. CDR3 nucleotides: TGTGCCAGCAGCCAAGCAGGGCCCACTGAAGCTTTCTTT.

This clonotype was counted at least ten times. The chain links TRBV29-1 to TRBJ2-1, with D unresolved. Trimming shortened V by 5 bases and J by 7 bases, and 6 bases separated the two germline ends. CDR1 is SQVTM and CDR2 is ANQGSEA in the germline V gene. This CDR3 region has 10 residues. CDR3 coding DNA: TGCAGCGTTTCAGGAAATGAGCAGTTCTTC. Protein: CSVSGNEQFF.

This chain uses TRBV24-1 with TRBJ2-7, with 9 bases aligning to TRBD1. Germline V CDR1 and CDR2: KGHDR, SFDVKD. Trimming took 4 bases from V and 2 from J; bases not matched to a gene: 2. This CDR3 comprises 14 residues. CDR3 in DNA: TGTGCCACCAGTGAAGGGGACAGGGCCTACGAGCAGTACTTC. Its translation: CATSEGDRAYEQYF.

This clonotype was found many times. The V gene is TRBV7-9, the J gene TRBJ2-1, with TRBD2 identical over 14 bases. CDR1 is SEHNR, CDR2 FQNEAQ, per germline (reference sequence). Unmatched junction bases numbered 4, after V lost 5 bases and J lost 7 bases. This CDR3 has 15 amino acids. For the CDR3, the DNA is TGTGCCAGCAGCACCGGACTAGCGGGAGGTAATGAGCAGTTCTTC. Encoded protein: CASSTGLAGGNEQFF.

A few counts support this clonotype. This sequence joins TRBV7-9 and TRBJ1-3, with 11 bases matching TRBD1. V gave up 5 bases and J gave up 6 bases; unmatched junction bases: 6. CDR1 is SEHNR, CDR2 FQNEAQ, per germline (reference sequence). The CDR3 is 15 residues long. CDR3 amino acids: CASSAVGQGANTIYF. The CDR3, as DNA: TGTGCCAGCAGCGCCGTAGGACAGGGGGCAAACACCATATATTTT.

This clonotype was counted ten times or more. The gene calls are TRBV11-1 and TRBJ1-3; tentative D call: TRBD1 (5 bases). Germline V gene lookup returns CDR1 SGHAT and CDR2 FQDESV (reference sequence). Trimming took 4 bases from V and 4 from J, leaving 17 bases between them. The CDR3 runs 16 residues. The CDR3 region is CASSSNVRGHGNTIYF. CDR3 bases: TGTGCCAGCAGCTCTAACGTCCGGGGCCACGGAAACACCATATATTTT. Filled out from reference TRBV11-1 and TRBJ1-3, the complete variable domain reads EAEVAQSPRYKITEKSQAVAFWCDPISGHATLYWYRQILGQGPELLVQFQDESVVDDSQLPKDRFSAERLKGVDSTLKIQPAELGDSAMYLCASSSNVRGHGNTIYFGEGSWLTVV.

This clonotype was counted ten times or more. This chain uses TRBV19 with TRBJ2-3, with TRBD2 identical over 10 bases. Per germline, CDR1 LNHDA and CDR2 SQIVND (reference sequence). With V trimmed by 8 bases and J by 3 bases, 8 bases remained unmatched. This CDR3 spans 15 amino acids. The CDR3 nucleotides are TGTGCCAGTTCCTCTAGCGGGAGTCCTACAGATACGCAGTATTTT. Protein product: CASSSSGSPTDTQYF. The full variable domain, rest sourced from reference TRBV19 and TRBJ2-3, is DGGITQSPKYLFRKEGQNVTLSCEQNLNHDAMYWYRQDPGQGLRLIYYSQIVNDFQKGDIAEGYSVSREKKESFPLTVTSAQKNPTAFYLCASSSSGSPTDTQYFGPGTRLTVL.

Comments on this clonotype: This sequence may be a read error, since a much larger clone differs from it by one base. As the CDR3 is not closed by the conserved phenylalanine or tryptophan, this likely results from a read error. The chain couples TRBV4-1 to TRBJ2-7; TRBD1 agrees at 7 bases. The CDR3 has 14 amino acids. The V gene's germline CDR1 is MGHRA and CDR2 YSYEKL. With 1 base clipped from V and 0 bases from J, the junction kept 0 bases outside the gene matches. The CDR3 loop is CASSQGQGSYEQYL. CDR3 nucleotide sequence: TGCGCCAGCAGCCAAGGACAGGGCTCCTACGAGCAGTACTTA.

The sample holds many counts of this clonotype. CDR3 residues: CASSFGIKIYEQYF. Written as DNA, the CDR3 is TGTGCCAGCAGTTTCGGGATTAAGATCTACGAGCAGTACTTC. V is TRBV12-3 or TRBV12-4 and J is TRBJ2-7; D might be TRBD2 (5 bases). V dropped 3 bases and J dropped 3 bases, with 12 bases sitting between them. The CDR3 runs 14 residues.

This clonotype was detected many times. This chain links TRBV7-8 with TRBJ1-2; maybe TRBD1 (5 bases). The germline CDR1 and CDR2 sequences are SGHVS and FQNEAQ. Trimming pared 2 bases from V and 2 bases from J, leaving 12 bases between. The CDR3 runs 15 residues. The CDR3: CASSLIEGINYGYTF. The CDR3 DNA reads TGTGCCAGCAGCTTAATCGAGGGGATCAACTATGGCTACACCTTC.

At least ten counts were recorded for this clonotype. The V and J genes are TRBV12-3 or TRBV12-4 and TRBJ2-2; a weak D match, TRBD1 (5 bases). Trimming took off 7 bases at V and 4 bases at J, with 13 bases between the two ends. CDR3 length: 14 residues. CDR3 protein: CASIKTVGTGELFF. The CDR3 region has the DNA TGTGCCAGCATCAAGACAGTGGGCACCGGGGAGCTGTTTTTT.

In its sample, this clonotype was seen many times. The chain joins TRBV28 to TRBJ2-7; TRBD1 agrees at 7 bases. The J segment lost 2 bases and the V segment lost 2 bases, leaving 3 bases of the junction unmatched. CDR1 MDHEN and CDR2 SYDVKM come from the germline V gene. This CDR3 spans 14 amino acids. The CDR3 nucleotides are TGTGCCAGCAGTTTAGAGACAGGGACCTACGAGCAGTACTTC. It encodes CASSLETGTYEQYF. Looking up the rest from reference TRBV28 and TRBJ2-7 gives the full variable domain: DVKVTQSSRYLVKRTGEKVFLECVQDMDHENMFWYRQDPGLGLRLIYFSYDVKMKEKGDIPEGYSVSREKKERFSLILESASTNQTSMYLCASSLETGTYEQYFGPGTRLTVT.

This clonotype was seen ten or more times. The chain has TRBV7-2 and TRBJ2-2, with a tentative D call TRBD1 (6 bases). CDR3 length: 15 amino acids. Deletions cut 5 bases from V and 1 base from J, with 11 bases between. The germline V gene has CDR1 SGHTA and CDR2 FQGNSA. CDR3: CASSADSRNTGELFF. DNA of the CDR3: TGTGCCAGCAGCGCGGACAGCAGGAACACCGGGGAGCTGTTTTTT.

The V call is TRBV27, the J call TRBJ1-2; a possible D gene is TRBD1 (6 bases). CDR1 and CDR2 (germline): MNHEY, SMNVEV (reference sequence). The CDR3 has 15 residues. Trimming pared 8 bases from V and 6 bases from J, leaving 22 bases between. In nucleotides, the CDR3 is TGTGCCAGCCTCTCATTAAGAGGGGGTGGGGATGGCTACACCTTC. As protein: CASLSLRGGGDGYTF.

This clonotype was detected ten times or more. This rearrangement joins TRBV5-6 to TRBJ2-3, with TRBD2 matching over 9 bases. V shed 3 bases and J 7 bases; nucleotides not matched to a gene: 3. Germline lookup yields CDR1 SGHDT and CDR2 YYEEEE. The CDR3 has 13 amino acids. CDR3 bases: TGTGCCAGCAGCTCCGGGACTAGCTATACGCAGTATTTT. It translates to CASSSGTSYTQYF.

This rearrangement joins TRBV13 to TRBJ2-1; the D gene is possibly TRBD2 (7 bases). The V end was cut by 3 bases, the J end by 4 bases, with 13 bases between. CDR3 length: 15 residues. The germline V gene has CDR1 PRHDT and CDR2 FYEKMQ (reference sequence). As DNA, the CDR3 is TGTGCCAGCAGCTTTATTGCGGGGGCTTACAATGAGCAGTTCTTC. Translated: CASSFIAGAYNEQFF.